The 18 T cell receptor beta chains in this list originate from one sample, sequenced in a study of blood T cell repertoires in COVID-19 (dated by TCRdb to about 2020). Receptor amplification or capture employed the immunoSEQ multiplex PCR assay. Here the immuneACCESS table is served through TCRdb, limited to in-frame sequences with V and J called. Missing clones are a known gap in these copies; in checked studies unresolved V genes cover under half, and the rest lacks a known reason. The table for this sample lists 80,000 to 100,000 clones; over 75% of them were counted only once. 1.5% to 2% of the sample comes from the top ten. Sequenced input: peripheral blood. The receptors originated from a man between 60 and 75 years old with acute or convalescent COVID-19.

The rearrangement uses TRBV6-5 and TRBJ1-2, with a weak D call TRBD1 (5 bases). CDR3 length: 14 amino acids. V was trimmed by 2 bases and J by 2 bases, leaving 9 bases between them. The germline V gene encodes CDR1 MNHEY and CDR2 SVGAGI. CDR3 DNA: TGTGCCAGCAGTTACGACAGACAAAACTATGGCTACACCTTC. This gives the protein CASSYDRQNYGYTF.

CDR3 sequence: CASSLDQATGNTIYF. The CDR3 nucleotides read TGTGCCAGCAGCTTGGATCAGGCTACTGGAAACACCATATATTTT. This chain joins TRBV5-4 and TRBJ1-3; the D is unclear. CDR1 SGHNT and CDR2 YYREEE come from the germline V gene (reference sequence). The CDR3 covers 15 residues. V lost 0 bases to trimming and J lost 2 bases, with 9 bases between them.

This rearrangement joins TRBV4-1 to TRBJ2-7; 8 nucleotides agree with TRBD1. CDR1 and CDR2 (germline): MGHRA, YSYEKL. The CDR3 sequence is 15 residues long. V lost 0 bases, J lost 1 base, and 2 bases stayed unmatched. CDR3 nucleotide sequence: TGCGCCAGCAGCCAAGAAACAGGGGGATCCTACGAGCAGTACTTC. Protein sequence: CASSQETGGSYEQYF.

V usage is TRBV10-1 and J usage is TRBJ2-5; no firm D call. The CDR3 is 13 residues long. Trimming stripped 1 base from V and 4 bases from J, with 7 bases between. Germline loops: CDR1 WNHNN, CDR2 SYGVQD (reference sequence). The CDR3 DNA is TGCGCCAGCAGTGAGTACAGACGAGAGACCCAGTACTTC. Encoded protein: CASSEYRRETQYF.

Here the CDR3 DNA reads TGTGCCAGCAGCTCGGACAGGTTGAGCGCTGAAGCTTTCTTT. This codes for CASSSDRLSAEAFF. The chain is built from TRBV7-2 and TRBJ1-1, with TRBD1 matching 7 bases. The CDR3 has 14 amino acids. The V segment lost 4 bases and the J segment 6 bases; nucleotides outside the gene matches: 8. Germline V gene sequence: CDR1 SGHTA, CDR2 FQGNSA.

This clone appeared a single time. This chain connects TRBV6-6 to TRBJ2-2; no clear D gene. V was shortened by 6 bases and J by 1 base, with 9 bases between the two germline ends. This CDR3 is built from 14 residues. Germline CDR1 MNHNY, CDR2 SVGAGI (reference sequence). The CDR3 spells CASSQAENTGELFF. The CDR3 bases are TGTGCCAGCAGCCAAGCCGAGAACACCGGGGAGCTGTTTTTT.

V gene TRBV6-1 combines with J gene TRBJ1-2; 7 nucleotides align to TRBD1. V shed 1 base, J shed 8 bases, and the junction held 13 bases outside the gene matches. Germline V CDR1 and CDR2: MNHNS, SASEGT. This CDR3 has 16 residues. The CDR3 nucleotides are TGTGCCAGCAGTGAAGAAATAGGGGGCAGGGGGATCGGCTACACCTTC. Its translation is CASSEEIGGRGIGYTF.

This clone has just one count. The CDR3 here is CASSFLFDTEAFF. The CDR3 DNA is TGTGCCAGCAGCTTCCTTTTTGACACTGAAGCTTTCTTT. V is TRBV11-3 and J is TRBJ1-1, with D uncertain. The V end was cut by 3 bases, the J end by 3 bases, with 8 bases between. The germline V gene encodes CDR1 SGHNT and CDR2 YENEEA. The CDR3 loop spans 13 amino acids.

The DNA for the CDR3 is TGCGCCAGCAGCCCACTGGGACGGACAGGGGGAAACTATGGCTACACCTTC. Amino acids: CASSPLGRTGGNYGYTF. J is TRBJ1-2 and V is TRBV5-1, with 10 bases fitting TRBD1. The J segment lost 2 bases and the V segment lost 4 bases, leaving 11 bases of the junction unmatched. Germline CDR1 and CDR2: SGHRS and YFSETQ. The CDR3 has 17 residues.

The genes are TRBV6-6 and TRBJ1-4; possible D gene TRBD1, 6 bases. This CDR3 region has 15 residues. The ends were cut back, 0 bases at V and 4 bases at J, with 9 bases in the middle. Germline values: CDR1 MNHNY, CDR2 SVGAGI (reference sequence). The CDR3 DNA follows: TGTGCCAGCAGTTACTCACGGACAGATAATGAAAAACTGTTTTTT. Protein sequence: CASSYSRTDNEKLFF.

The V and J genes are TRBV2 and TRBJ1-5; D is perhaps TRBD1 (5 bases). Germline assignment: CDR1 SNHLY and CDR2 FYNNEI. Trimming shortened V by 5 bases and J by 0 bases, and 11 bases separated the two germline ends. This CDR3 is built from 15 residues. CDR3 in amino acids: CASSFGGSSNQPQHF. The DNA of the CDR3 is TGTGCCAGCAGTTTCGGGGGGAGTAGCAATCAGCCCCAGCATTTT.

The CDR3 is CASSYLDGKGGYTF. CDR3 bases: TGTGCCAGCAGTTACCTCGACGGGAAAGGTGGCTACACCTTC. V usage is TRBV27 and J usage is TRBJ1-2; D is uncertain. Germline CDR1 is MNHEY and CDR2 is SMNVEV (reference sequence). The CDR3 totals 14 residues. V lost 4 bases and J lost 7, with 16 bases in between.

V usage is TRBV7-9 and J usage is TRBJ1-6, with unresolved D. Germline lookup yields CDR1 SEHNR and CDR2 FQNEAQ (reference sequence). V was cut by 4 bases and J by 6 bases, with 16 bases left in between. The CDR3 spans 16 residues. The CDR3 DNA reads TGTGCCAGCAGCTATAGCGCGGGAGGTGGTAATTCACCCCTCCACTTT. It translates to CASSYSAGGGNSPLHF.

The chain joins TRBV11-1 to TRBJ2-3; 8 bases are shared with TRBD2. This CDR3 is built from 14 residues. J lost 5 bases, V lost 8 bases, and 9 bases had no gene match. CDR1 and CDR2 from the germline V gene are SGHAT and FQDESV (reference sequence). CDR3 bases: TGTGCCAGCGGACAAAGCGGGGGTGAAGATACGCAGTATTTT. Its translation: CASGQSGGEDTQYF. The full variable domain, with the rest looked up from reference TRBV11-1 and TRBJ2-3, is EAEVAQSPRYKITEKSQAVAFWCDPISGHATLYWYRQILGQGPELLVQFQDESVVDDSQLPKDRFSAERLKGVDSTLKIQPAELGDSAMYLCASGQSGGEDTQYFGPGTRLTVL.

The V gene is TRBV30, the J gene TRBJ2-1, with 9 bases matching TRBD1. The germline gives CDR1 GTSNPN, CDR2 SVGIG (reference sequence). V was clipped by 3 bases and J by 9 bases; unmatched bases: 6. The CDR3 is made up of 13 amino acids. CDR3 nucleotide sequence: TGTGCCTGGAGGGGGACAGGGCGCGGTGAGCAGTTCTTC. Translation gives CAWRGTGRGEQFF.

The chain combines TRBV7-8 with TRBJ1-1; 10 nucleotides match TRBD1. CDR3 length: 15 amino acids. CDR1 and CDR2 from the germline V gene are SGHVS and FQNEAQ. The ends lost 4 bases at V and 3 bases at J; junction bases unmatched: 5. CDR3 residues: CASSSRQGADTEAFF. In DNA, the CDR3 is TGTGCCAGCAGCTCGAGACAGGGGGCGGACACTGAAGCTTTCTTT. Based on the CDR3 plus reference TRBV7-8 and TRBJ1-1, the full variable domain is GAGVSQSPRYKVAKRGQDVALRCDPISGHVSLFWYQQALGQGPEFLTYFQNEAQLDKSGLPSDRFFAERPEGSVSTLKIQRTQQEDSAVYLCASSSRQGADTEAFFGQGTRLTVV.

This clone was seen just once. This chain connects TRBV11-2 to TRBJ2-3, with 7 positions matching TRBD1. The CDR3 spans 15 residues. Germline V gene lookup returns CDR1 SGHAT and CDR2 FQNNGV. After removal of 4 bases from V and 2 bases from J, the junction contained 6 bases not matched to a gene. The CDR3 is CASSSKGASTDTQYF. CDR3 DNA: TGTGCCAGCAGCTCCAAGGGGGCTTCCACAGATACGCAGTATTTT.

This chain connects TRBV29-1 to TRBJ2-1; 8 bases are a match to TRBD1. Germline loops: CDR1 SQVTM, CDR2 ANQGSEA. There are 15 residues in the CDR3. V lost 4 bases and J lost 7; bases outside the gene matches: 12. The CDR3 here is CSVVGAGTGANEQFF. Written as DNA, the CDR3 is TGCAGCGTTGTGGGGGCCGGGACAGGCGCTAATGAGCAGTTCTTC.